This T cell receptor beta chain was profiled in a study of blood T cell repertoires in COVID-19. The authors' processing: By means of reference gene primer amplification, nucleated cell counts were estimated. Measured with immunoSEQ multiplex PCR; TCRdb has only the in-frame clones, and not every one. The V and J calls and clone size are taken from that table; D and trimming were inferred from the DNA. The table includes roughly 64,000 clones, 84% detected once. This clone came up once. This CDR3 is 14 amino acids long. Germline values: CDR1 SGHAT, CDR2 FQNNGV. V gave up 4 bases and J gave up 0 bases; unmatched junction bases: 2.

The sequenced sample was peripheral blood. The chain links TRBV11-2 to TRBJ1-1, with 7 bases fitting TRBD1. The source is a woman aged 55 to 70 with acute or convalescent COVID-19. CDR3 amino acids: CASSSGQLNTEAFF. The CDR3 DNA reads as TGTGCCAGCAGCTCGGGACAGTTGAACACTGAAGCTTTCTTT.